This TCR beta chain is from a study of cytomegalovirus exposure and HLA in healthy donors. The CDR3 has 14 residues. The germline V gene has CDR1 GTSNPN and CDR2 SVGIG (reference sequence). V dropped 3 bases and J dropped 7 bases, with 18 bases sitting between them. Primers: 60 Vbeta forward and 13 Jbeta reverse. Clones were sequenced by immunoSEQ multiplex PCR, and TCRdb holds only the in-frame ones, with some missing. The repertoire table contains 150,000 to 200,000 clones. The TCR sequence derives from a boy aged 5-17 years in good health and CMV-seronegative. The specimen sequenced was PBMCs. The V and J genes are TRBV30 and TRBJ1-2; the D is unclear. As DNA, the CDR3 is TGTGCCTGGAGCCCGGAACTAGGGAAGTCTGGCTACACCTTC. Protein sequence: CAWSPELGKSGYTF.